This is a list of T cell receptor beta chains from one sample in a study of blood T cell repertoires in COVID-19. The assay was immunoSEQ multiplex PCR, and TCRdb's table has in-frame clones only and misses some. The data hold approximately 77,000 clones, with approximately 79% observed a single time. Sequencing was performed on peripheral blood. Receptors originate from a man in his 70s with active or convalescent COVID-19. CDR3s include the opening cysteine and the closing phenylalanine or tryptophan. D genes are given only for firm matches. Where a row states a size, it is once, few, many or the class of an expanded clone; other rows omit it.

CDR3 protein: CASMRTGARETQYF; CDR3 DNA: TGCGCCAGCATGCGGACAGGGGCCCGAGAGACCCAGTACTTC; D gene: TRBD1; V gene: TRBV10-2; J gene: TRBJ2-5; clone size: .
CDR3 protein: CASRAGVAHGYTF; CDR3 DNA: TGTGCCAGCAGGGCAGGGGTGGCCCATGGCTACACCTTC; D gene: .; V gene: TRBV28; J gene: TRBJ1-2; clone size: .
CDR3 protein: CASSVDPHRGGSGNTIYF; CDR3 DNA: TGTGCCAGCAGCGTAGATCCCCACAGGGGAGGCTCTGGAAACACCATATATTTT; D gene: TRBD1; V gene: TRBV9; J gene: TRBJ1-3; clone size: .
CDR3 protein: CASSPHVAGGTGELFF; CDR3 DNA: TGTGCCAGCAGTCCCCACGTAGCGGGGGGCACCGGGGAGCTGTTTTTT; D gene: TRBD2; V gene: TRBV6-6; J gene: TRBJ2-2; clone size: .
CDR3 protein: CASALRRAFF; CDR3 DNA: TGTGCCAGCGCACTCCGGAGGGCTTTCTTT; D gene: .; V gene: TRBV12-3/TRBV12-4; J gene: TRBJ1-1; clone size: .
CDR3 protein: CATSDYGTATGELFF; CDR3 DNA: TGTGCCACCAGTGACTACGGGACAGCCACCGGGGAGCTGTTTTTT; D gene: TRBD1; V gene: TRBV24-1; J gene: TRBJ2-2; clone size: few
CDR3 protein: CASTQQGNQPQHF; CDR3 DNA: TGTGCCAGCACCCAACAGGGGAACCAGCCCCAGCATTTT; D gene: TRBD1; V gene: TRBV6-6; J gene: TRBJ1-5; clone size: .
CDR3 protein: CASSSYTGGDSPLHF; CDR3 DNA: TGTGCCAGCAGTTCATATACAGGGGGCGATTCACCCCTCCACTTT; D gene: TRBD1; V gene: TRBV28; J gene: TRBJ1-6; clone size: .
CDR3 protein: CASSIGSPPYEQYF; CDR3 DNA: TGTGCCAGCAGCATCGGTTCCCCTCCCTACGAGCAGTACTTC; D gene: .; V gene: TRBV7-2; J gene: TRBJ2-7; clone size: few
CDR3 protein: CASSSPLTGGTEQYF; CDR3 DNA: TGTGCCAGCAGCTCCCCACTAACAGGGGGCACCGAGCAGTACTTC; D gene: TRBD1; V gene: TRBV11-2; J gene: TRBJ2-7; clone size: .
CDR3 protein: CASSLLGQGESGEYF; CDR3 DNA: TGTGCCAGCAGCTTGCTCGGACAGGGCGAAAGCGGGGAGTACTTC; D gene: .; V gene: TRBV5-6; J gene: TRBJ2-7; clone size: .
CDR3 protein: CSVGTGAYEQYF; CDR3 DNA: TGCAGCGTCGGGACAGGGGCCTACGAGCAGTACTTC; D gene: TRBD1; V gene: TRBV29-1; J gene: TRBJ2-7; clone size: .
CDR3 protein: CASSVQTAETQYF; CDR3 DNA: TGTGCCAGCAGCGTACAAACAGCAGAGACCCAGTACTTC; D gene: .; V gene: TRBV9; J gene: TRBJ2-5; clone size: once
CDR3 protein: CASRGQGKLGANVLTF; CDR3 DNA: TGTGCCAGTAGGGGACAGGGGAAATTGGGGGCCAACGTCCTGACTTTC; D gene: TRBD1; V gene: TRBV27; J gene: TRBJ2-6; clone size: .
CDR3 protein: CASGLVHTGDQPQHF; CDR3 DNA: TGTGCTAGTGGTTTGGTACATACAGGGGATCAGCCCCAGCATTTT; D gene: TRBD1; V gene: TRBV12-5; J gene: TRBJ1-5; clone size: .
CDR3 protein: CASTRTDINYGYTF; CDR3 DNA: TGTGCCAGCACACGGACAGACATTAACTATGGCTACACCTTC; D gene: .; V gene: TRBV6-5; J gene: TRBJ1-2; clone size: .
CDR3 protein: CASSSHQGQTEAFF; CDR3 DNA: TGTGCCAGCAGTAGCCATCAGGGACAAACTGAAGCTTTCTTT; D gene: .; V gene: TRBV2; J gene: TRBJ1-1; clone size: .
CDR3 protein: CASSPGAGQGTQYF; CDR3 DNA: TGTGCTAGCAGCCCGGGGGCGGGACAGGGGACCCAGTACTTC; D gene: TRBD1; V gene: TRBV7-7; J gene: TRBJ2-5; clone size: once
CDR3 protein: CASSPGQETQYF; CDR3 DNA: TGTGCCAGCAGCCCGGGACAAGAGACCCAGTACTTC; D gene: .; V gene: TRBV28; J gene: TRBJ2-5; clone size: .
CDR3 protein: CASSLVQSAGETQYF; CDR3 DNA: TGCGCCAGCAGCTTGGTCCAGTCCGCCGGGGAGACCCAGTACTTC; D gene: .; V gene: TRBV5-1; J gene: TRBJ2-5; clone size: .
CDR3 protein: CSVRDRGVYEQYF; CDR3 DNA: TGCAGCGTCCGGGACAGGGGGGTATACGAGCAGTACTTC; D gene: TRBD1; V gene: TRBV29-1; J gene: TRBJ2-7; clone size: .
CDR3 protein: CAWAPGPRGTEAFF; CDR3 DNA: TGTGCCTGGGCCCCGGGTCCCCGGGGCACTGAAGCTTTCTTT; D gene: .; V gene: TRBV30; J gene: TRBJ1-1; clone size: .
CDR3 protein: CASSSGTDYEQYF; CDR3 DNA: TGTGCCAGCAGCAGCGGGACGGACTACGAGCAGTACTTC; D gene: TRBD2; V gene: TRBV28; J gene: TRBJ2-7; clone size: .
CDR3 protein: CAVGQGETQYF; CDR3 DNA: TGTGCCGTCGGACAGGGCGAGACCCAGTACTTC; D gene: TRBD1; V gene: TRBV10-3; J gene: TRBJ2-5; clone size: .
CDR3 protein: CASSLAHNSGNTIYF; CDR3 DNA: TGCGCCAGCAGCCTCGCACATAACTCTGGAAACACCATATATTTT; D gene: .; V gene: TRBV4-1; J gene: TRBJ1-3; clone size: .
CDR3 protein: CASSRSSRGRANTGELFF; CDR3 DNA: TGTGCCAGCAGTCGATCAAGCAGGGGCAGGGCGAACACCGGGGAGCTGTTTTTT; D gene: .; V gene: TRBV27; J gene: TRBJ2-2; clone size: .
CDR3 protein: CASSERGGRNEQFF; CDR3 DNA: TGTGCCAGCAGCGAGCGGGGGGGCCGAAATGAGCAGTTCTTC; D gene: TRBD2; V gene: TRBV9; J gene: TRBJ2-1; clone size: .
CDR3 protein: CASSTRLAPYNEQFF; CDR3 DNA: TGTGCCAGTAGTACAAGACTAGCGCCCTACAATGAGCAGTTCTTC; D gene: TRBD2; V gene: TRBV19; J gene: TRBJ2-1; clone size: .
CDR3 protein: CASSPSKTDYGYTF; CDR3 DNA: TGTGCCAGCTCACCATCCAAGACAGATTATGGCTACACCTTC; D gene: .; V gene: TRBV18; J gene: TRBJ1-2; clone size: .
CDR3 protein: CASSLALSGNTIYF; CDR3 DNA: TGTGCCAGCAGCTTAGCACTCTCTGGAAACACCATATATTTT; D gene: .; V gene: TRBV7-2; J gene: TRBJ1-3; clone size: .
CDR3 protein: CASTSRERGEKLFF; CDR3 DNA: TGTGCCAGCACTTCGAGGGAGAGAGGGGAAAAACTGTTTTTT; D gene: .; V gene: TRBV27; J gene: TRBJ1-4; clone size: few
CDR3 protein: CASSKSPTGSYNSPLHF; CDR3 DNA: TGTGCCAGCAGCAAGTCCCCGACCGGGTCCTATAATTCACCCCTCCACTTT; D gene: .; V gene: TRBV5-6; J gene: TRBJ1-6; clone size: .
CDR3 protein: CASSTSGGAGETQYF; CDR3 DNA: TGTGCCAGCAGCACAAGCGGGGGGGCCGGGGAGACCCAGTACTTC; D gene: TRBD2; V gene: TRBV5-6; J gene: TRBJ2-5; clone size: .
CDR3 protein: CASSIIIGSVNEKLFF; CDR3 DNA: TGTGCCAGTAGTATTATAATCGGGTCCGTTAATGAAAAACTGTTTTTT; D gene: .; V gene: TRBV19; J gene: TRBJ1-4; clone size: .
CDR3 protein: CASGRRGPQETQYF; CDR3 DNA: TGTGCCAGCGGTCGGAGGGGACCTCAAGAGACCCAGTACTTC; D gene: .; V gene: TRBV28; J gene: TRBJ2-5; clone size: .
CDR3 protein: CTSSQGQGIWEPQHF; CDR3 DNA: TGCACCAGCAGCCAAGGACAGGGAATATGGGAGCCCCAGCATTTT; D gene: .; V gene: TRBV1; J gene: TRBJ1-5; clone size: few
CDR3 protein: CASSSGTGAGEQYF; CDR3 DNA: TGTGCCAGCAGCTCTGGGACAGGGGCTGGGGAGCAGTACTTC; D gene: TRBD1; V gene: TRBV7-9; J gene: TRBJ2-7; clone size: .
CDR3 protein: CASSRGDSYNEQFF; CDR3 DNA: TGTGCCAGCAGCCGGGGGGACTCCTACAATGAGCAGTTCTTC; D gene: TRBD2; V gene: TRBV5-5; J gene: TRBJ2-1; clone size: .
CDR3 protein: CASSLSTSGGGYNEQFF; CDR3 DNA: TGCGCCAGCAGCCTTTCGACTAGCGGGGGGGGGTACAATGAGCAGTTCTTC; D gene: TRBD2; V gene: TRBV4-1; J gene: TRBJ2-1; clone size: .
CDR3 protein: CASALAGVAGELFF; CDR3 DNA: TGTGCCAGCGCGTTAGCGGGGGTGGCCGGGGAGCTGTTTTTT; D gene: TRBD2; V gene: TRBV5-6; J gene: TRBJ2-2; clone size: once
CDR3 protein: CASSARLATYEQYF; CDR3 DNA: TGTGCCAGCAGCGCAAGACTAGCCACCTACGAGCAGTACTTC; D gene: TRBD2; V gene: TRBV2; J gene: TRBJ2-7; clone size: .